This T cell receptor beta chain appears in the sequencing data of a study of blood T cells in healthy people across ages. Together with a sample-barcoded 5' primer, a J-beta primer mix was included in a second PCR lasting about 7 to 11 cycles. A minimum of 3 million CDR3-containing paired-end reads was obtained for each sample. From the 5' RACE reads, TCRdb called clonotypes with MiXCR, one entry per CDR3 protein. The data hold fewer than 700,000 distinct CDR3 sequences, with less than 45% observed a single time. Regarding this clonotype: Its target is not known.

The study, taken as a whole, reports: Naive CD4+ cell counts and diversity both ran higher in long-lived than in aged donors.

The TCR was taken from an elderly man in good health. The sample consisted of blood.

The DNA of the CDR3 is TGCGCCAGCAGCCAAGAGGCGGTTTCCGGGGAGCTGTTTTTT. Residues: CASSQEAVSGELFF. The genes are TRBV4-3 and TRBJ2-2, with unresolved D. Trimming stripped 0 bases from V and 6 bases from J, with 8 bases between. The length of the CDR3 is 14 residues. The germline V gene has CDR1 LGHNA and CDR2 YSLEER.